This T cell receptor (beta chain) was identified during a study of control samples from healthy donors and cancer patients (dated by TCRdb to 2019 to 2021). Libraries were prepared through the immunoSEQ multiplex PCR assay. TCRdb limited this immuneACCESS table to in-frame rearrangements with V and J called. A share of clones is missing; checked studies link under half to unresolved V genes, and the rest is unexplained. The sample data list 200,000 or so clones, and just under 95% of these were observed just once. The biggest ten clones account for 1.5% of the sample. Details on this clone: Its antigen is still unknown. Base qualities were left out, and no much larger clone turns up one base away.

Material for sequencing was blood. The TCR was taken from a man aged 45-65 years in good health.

The nucleotide sequence reads as follows: TGTGCCAGCAGGGGAGCCGGCAGAGGGGTGCATGGCTACACCTTC. It is translated as CASRGAGRGVHGYTF. Here the chain combines TRBV6-5 and TRBJ1-2; TRBD1 is perhaps the D gene, given 5 matching bases. Per the germline V gene, MNHEY is the CDR1 and SVGAGI is the CDR2. V is pared back by 6 bases and J by 6 bases, with 20 bases lying between the germline termini. The CDR3 sequence holds 15 residues, the cysteine and phenylalanine included. Only the CDR3 DNA is retained, 45 bases long and in frame from the first base.